Each of the 5 T cell receptor beta chains below was sequenced from the same sample in a study of blood T cell repertoires in COVID-19 (dated by TCRdb to the early 2020s). Library preparation employed the immunoSEQ multiplex PCR assay. Imported from immuneACCESS, the table was reduced by TCRdb to in-frame sequences with V and J called. These copies leave out some clones; in studies compared against another copy, an unresolved V gene accounts for under half, and the cause of the remainder is not known. The sample data list around 130,000 clones, and about four fifths of these were observed just once. The biggest ten clones account for approximately 4.5% of the sample. Sequenced material: peripheral blood. Every receptor here comes from a woman in her seventies with acute or convalescent COVID-19.

The chain combines TRBV4-2 with TRBJ1-2; 7 nucleotides agree with TRBD1. Trimming cost V 0 bases and J 1 base; bases outside gene matches: 8. This CDR3 region has 17 residues. Per the germline V gene, CDR1 is LGHNA and CDR2 is YNFKEQ. The CDR3, as DNA: TGTGCCAGCAGCCAAGATGTAGGACAGGACCTTAACTATGGCTACACCTTC. Translation: CASSQDVGQDLNYGYTF.

The chain recombines TRBV5-5 with TRBJ1-4; possible D gene TRBD1, 6 bases. Germline-derived CDR1 and CDR2 are SGHKS and YYEKEE (reference sequence). Trimming removed 6 bases from V and 3 bases from J, with 12 bases in between. The CDR3 sequence is 14 residues long. The CDR3 loop reads CASTTGTSNEKLFF. CDR3 bases: TGTGCCAGCACCACAGGGACCTCTAATGAAAAACTGTTTTTT.

The chain is built from TRBV6-2 or TRBV6-3 and TRBJ1-5; D perhaps matches TRBD1 (6 bases). The CDR3 has 15 residues. V was clipped by 5 bases and J by 7 bases, with 18 bases between them. Per the germline V gene, CDR1 is MNHEY and CDR2 is SVGEGT. This CDR3 reads CASSASGRGFQPQHF. CDR3 nucleotides: TGTGCCAGCAGTGCAAGTGGCAGGGGATTCCAGCCCCAGCATTTT.

Only one count was recorded for this clone. This chain links TRBV6-1 with TRBJ2-7; 9 nucleotides match TRBD1. Looked up from germline, CDR1 is MNHNS and CDR2 is SASEGT. J was trimmed by 5 bases and V by 8 bases; bases with no gene match: 13. The CDR3 is 15 amino acids. The CDR3 here is CASGDAGTGRHEQYF. Here the CDR3 DNA reads TGTGCCAGCGGGGATGCCGGGACAGGGCGGCACGAGCAGTACTTC.

The chain joins TRBV2 to TRBJ1-2; no firm D call. Per germline, CDR1 SNHLY and CDR2 FYNNEI. This CDR3 contains 15 residues. V was pared by 7 bases and J by 0 bases, with 15 bases between. The CDR3 DNA sequence: TGTGCCAGCATGTCAGAGGCGGCCTCTAACTATGGCTACACCTTC. Translating gives CASMSEAASNYGYTF.